This is a list of T cell receptor beta chains from one sample in a study of T cell responses to AZD1222 COVID-19 vaccine. The method was immunoSEQ multiplex PCR; TCRdb's version includes in-frame clones alone and lacks a portion of them. The sample records more than 95,000 clones, more than 75% being singletons. Sequencing used peripheral blood, obtained 28 days after the second AZD1222 dose. These receptor sequences come from an adult who received the AZD1222 COVID-19 vaccine. Both conserved end residues are part of each CDR3. Fields, in order: D gene, V gene, clone size, J gene, CDR3 DNA, CDR3 protein. D genes are given only for firm matches. Where a row states a size, it is once, few, many or the class of an expanded clone; other rows omit it.

>.|TRBV6-4|.|TRBJ1-1
TGTGCCAGCAGTGAACTGAGGGGCACTGAAGCTTTCTTT
CASSELRGTEAFF
>.|TRBV9|.|TRBJ1-1
TGTGCCAGCAGCGTAGTGGGAGGGGTCGTCAATGAAGCTTTCTTT
CASSVVGGVVNEAFF
>.|TRBV10-3|.|TRBJ2-7
TGTGCCATCAGTGTAGGGCAGTCCTACGAGCAGTACTTC
CAISVGQSYEQYF
>TRBD1|TRBV7-9|.|TRBJ1-1
TGTGCCAGCAGGTGGACAGGTCTAGAGGGCACTGAAGCTTTCTTT
CASRWTGLEGTEAFF
>.|TRBV5-4|.|TRBJ1-1
TGTGCCAGCAGCTTGGTTCTGGAGATGAACACTGAAGCTTTCTTT
CASSLVLEMNTEAFF
>.|TRBV10-3|.|TRBJ2-1
TGTGCCATCAGTGAGTCTCGGGCCCAATCCTACAATGAGCAGTTCTTC
CAISESRAQSYNEQFF
>.|TRBV20-1|.|TRBJ2-1
TGCAGTGCTAGTCCGGCGAGCTCCTACAATGAGCAGTTCTTC
CSASPASSYNEQFF
>.|TRBV15|.|TRBJ2-7
TGTGCCACCAGCAATCCACCAACTGGTATTTACGAGCAGTACTTC
CATSNPPTGIYEQYF
>.|TRBV6-4|.|TRBJ1-6
TGTGCCAGCAGTGACTCGGGACACTATAATTCACCCCTCCACTTT
CASSDSGHYNSPLHF
>.|TRBV10-3|.|TRBJ1-6
TGTGCCATCAGGGCCTCACTCAGGGATCCACCCCTCCACTTT
CAIRASLRDPPLHF
>.|TRBV7-8|.|TRBJ2-5
TGTGCCAGCAGCTCCGAAGAGACCCAGTACTTC
CASSSEETQYF
>.|TRBV7-8|.|TRBJ1-1
TGTGCCAGCAGCTTAGGGGGGACTACTGAAGCTTTCTTT
CASSLGGTTEAFF
>TRBD1|TRBV18|.|TRBJ1-2
TGTGCCAGCTCCGGAACTACAGGGGGCCGGTCGTCTTATGGCTACACCTTC
CASSGTTGGRSSYGYTF
>TRBD2|TRBV4-1|.|TRBJ2-3
TGCGCCAGCAGCTCCCCAGAGGCTAGCGGGGGTACGCAGTATTTT
CASSSPEASGGTQYF
>.|TRBV28|.|TRBJ1-2
TGTGCCAGCAGTTTCTTGGGTGGACGGCATAAAAAGAACTATGGCTACACCTTC
CASSFLGGRHKKNYGYTF
>TRBD1|TRBV5-4|.|TRBJ2-2
TGTGCCAGCAGCTTGGTGGGGACAGGCGGCGGGGAGCTGTTTTTT
CASSLVGTGGGELFF
>TRBD1|TRBV3-1/TRBV3-2|.|TRBJ1-2
TGTGCCAGCAGCCCGACAGGGAACTATGGCTACACCTTC
CASSPTGNYGYTF
>.|TRBV11-1|once|TRBJ2-1
TGTGCCAGCAGCTTACGGACAGCAATCTACAATGAGCAGTTCTTC
CASSLRTAIYNEQFF
>TRBD1|TRBV4-2|few|TRBJ1-5
TGTGCCAGCAGCCAAGATAACCAGGGGGGTCAGCCCCAGCATTTT
CASSQDNQGGQPQHF
>.|TRBV13|.|TRBJ2-7
TGTGCCAGCAGCTTATTCCGGGGACTTGCAGCCTACGAGCAGTACTTC
CASSLFRGLAAYEQYF
>.|TRBV19|.|TRBJ1-2
TGTGCCAGTAGTAGCCAGGGTATATGGCGTCATGGCTACACCTTC
CASSSQGIWRHGYTF
>.|TRBV5-1|once|TRBJ2-3
TGCGCCAGCAGCTTGGTAGTTACAGATACGCAGTATTTT
CASSLVVTDTQYF
>.|TRBV7-8|.|TRBJ2-7
TGTGCCAGCAGCTTAGAGCTAGCGATACCCTACGAGCAGTACTTC
CASSLELAIPYEQYF
>TRBD1|TRBV18|.|TRBJ2-2
TGTGCCAGCTCACCGGACAGGGGGAACACCGGGGAGCTGTTTTTT
CASSPDRGNTGELFF
>.|TRBV14|.|TRBJ1-1
TGTGCCAGCAGCCGTTTGAACACTGAAGCTTTCTTT
CASSRLNTEAFF
>TRBD1|TRBV3-1/TRBV3-2|.|TRBJ1-2
TGTGCCAGCAGCCCGACAGGGGTTGATGGCTACACCTTC
CASSPTGVDGYTF
>TRBD2|TRBV5-8|.|TRBJ2-5
TGTGCCAGCAGACCTGGCGGGGGAAGGGAGACCCAGTACTTC
CASRPGGGRETQYF
>.|TRBV11-2|.|TRBJ2-1
TGTGCCAGCAGCCTAGGCCGAAGGACAGCCTACAATGAGCAGTTCTTC
CASSLGRRTAYNEQFF
>.|TRBV6-5|.|TRBJ1-2
TGTGCCACCGAGCCCCCGGGACGGTATGGCTACACCTTC
CATEPPGRYGYTF
>.|TRBV2|.|TRBJ1-4
TGTGCCAGCAGTGAAGCGGGAATTAATGAAAAACTGTTTTTT
CASSEAGINEKLFF
>TRBD2|TRBV19|.|TRBJ2-7
TGTGCCAGTAGTCCCCGAATTAGCGGGATGTCCTACGAGCAGTACTTC
CASSPRISGMSYEQYF
>.|TRBV3-1/TRBV3-2|.|TRBJ2-3
TGTGCCAGCAGCCAAGAGACCTCCGGTACGCAGTATTTT
CASSQETSGTQYF
>TRBD1|TRBV14|.|TRBJ1-6
TGTGCCAGCAGCCAGAAGGGGGCTACCTACTATAATTCACCCCTCCACTTT
CASSQKGATYYNSPLHF
>TRBD2|TRBV6-4|.|TRBJ2-3
TGTGCCAGCAGCGGGGGGGCGCGCGATACGCAGTATTTT
CASSGGARDTQYF
>.|TRBV5-1|.|TRBJ2-5
TGCGCCAGCAGCTTGGGGGGCCAGACGTCCCAGACCCAGTACTTC
CASSLGGQTSQTQYF
>.|TRBV19|.|TRBJ1-3
TGTGCCAGTAGTCTGGGGCTCTCTGGAAACACCATATATTTT
CASSLGLSGNTIYF
>.|TRBV5-6|.|TRBJ2-7
TGTGCCAGCAACCTGTGGGGGGTCCCCACCGAGCAGTACTTC
CASNLWGVPTEQYF
>.|TRBV6-5|.|TRBJ2-1
TGTGCCAGCAGCACCACACGGAATGAGCAGTTCTTC
CASSTTRNEQFF
>TRBD1|TRBV5-4|.|TRBJ1-2
TGTGCCAGCAGCTTGGGGACAGGGTTATACTATGGCTACACCTTC
CASSLGTGLYYGYTF
>.|TRBV5-4|.|TRBJ1-2
TGTGCCAGCAGCCCGGGCGGACTCCCGACCTATGGCTACACCTTC
CASSPGGLPTYGYTF
>.|TRBV7-6|few|TRBJ2-7
TGTGCCAGCAGCTTATTATCACAGGGTCCCCCTCAGTACTTC
CASSLLSQGPPQYF
>.|TRBV14|.|TRBJ1-1
TGTGCCAGCAGCCAAGACCGACCGACCTTTTCCACTGAAGCTTTCTTT
CASSQDRPTFSTEAFF
>TRBD1|TRBV19|.|TRBJ1-4
TGTGCCAGTAGCCCGTGGACAGGCGTTAATGAAAAACTGTTTTTT
CASSPWTGVNEKLFF
>TRBD2|TRBV5-6|.|TRBJ2-3
TGTGCCAGCAGCCGTCTAGCGGGAGTATTGACAGATACGCAGTATTTT
CASSRLAGVLTDTQYF
>.|TRBV30|.|TRBJ2-5
TGTGCCTGGAACTCTGGGGCTGAGACCCAGTACTTC
CAWNSGAETQYF
>.|TRBV2|.|TRBJ1-2
TGTGCCAGCAGCGGGGAGCTAAAGAACTATGGCTACACCTTC
CASSGELKNYGYTF
>.|TRBV11-2|.|TRBJ1-2
TGTGCCAGCAGCGACTTGGGGGGGACGAATTATGGCTACACCTTC
CASSDLGGTNYGYTF
>.|TRBV5-1|once|TRBJ2-3
TGCGCCAGCAGCTTGGTACCGACAGATACGCAGTATTTT
CASSLVPTDTQYF
>TRBD1|TRBV14|.|TRBJ1-2
TGTGCCAGCAGCCAAGAGAGGACAGGGCTTTCTCATGGCTACACCTTC
CASSQERTGLSHGYTF
>TRBD1|TRBV25-1|.|TRBJ2-7
TGTGCCAGCAGTCGACAGGGGGCGATCTACGGGCAGTACTTC
CASSRQGAIYGQYF
>.|TRBV6-4|.|TRBJ1-5
TGTGCCAGCCGTCTCAATTCAACCCAACAGCCCCAGCATTTT
CASRLNSTQQPQHF